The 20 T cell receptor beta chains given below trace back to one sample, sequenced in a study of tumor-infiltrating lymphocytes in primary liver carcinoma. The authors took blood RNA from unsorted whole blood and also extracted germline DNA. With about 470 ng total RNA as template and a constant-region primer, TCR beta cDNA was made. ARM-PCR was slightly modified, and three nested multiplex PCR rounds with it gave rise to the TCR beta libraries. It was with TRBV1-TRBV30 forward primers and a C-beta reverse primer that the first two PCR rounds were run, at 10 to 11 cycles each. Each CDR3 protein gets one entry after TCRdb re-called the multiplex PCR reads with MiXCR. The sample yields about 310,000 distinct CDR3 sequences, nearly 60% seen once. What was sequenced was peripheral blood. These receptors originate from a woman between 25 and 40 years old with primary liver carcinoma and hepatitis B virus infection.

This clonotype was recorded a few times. CDR3 in amino acids: CASSLTESNSPLHF. DNA for the CDR3: TGTGCCAGCAGTTTGACAGAGTCAAATTCACCCCTCCACTTT. The chain links TRBV12-3 or TRBV12-4 to TRBJ1-6; maybe TRBD1 (5 bases). The CDR3 has 14 residues. With 3 bases removed from V and 7 bases from J, the gap between germline ends came to 10 bases.

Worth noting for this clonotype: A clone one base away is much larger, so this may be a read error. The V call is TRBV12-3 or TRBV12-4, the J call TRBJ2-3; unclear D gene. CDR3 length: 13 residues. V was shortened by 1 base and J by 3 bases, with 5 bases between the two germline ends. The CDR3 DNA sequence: TGTGCCAGCAGTTTAGACGGGACAGATACGCAGTATTTT. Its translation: CASSLDGTDTQYF.

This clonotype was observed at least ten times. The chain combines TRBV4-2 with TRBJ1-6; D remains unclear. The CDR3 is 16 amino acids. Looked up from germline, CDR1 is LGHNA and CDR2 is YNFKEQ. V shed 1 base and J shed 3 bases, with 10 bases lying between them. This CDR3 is CASSQAQADYNSPLHF. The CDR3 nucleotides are TGTGCCAGCAGCCAAGCGCAGGCAGACTATAATTCACCCCTCCACTTT.

The CDR3 sequence is CASSYRSRHNEQFF. For the CDR3, the DNA is TGTGCCAGCAGTTATAGGTCACGGCACAATGAGCAGTTCTTC. The chain employs TRBV6-5 and TRBJ2-1; the D is unclear. Germline V gene sequence: CDR1 MNHEY, CDR2 SVGAGI. V was cut by 3 bases and J by 5 bases, with 11 bases left in between. This CDR3 comprises 14 residues.

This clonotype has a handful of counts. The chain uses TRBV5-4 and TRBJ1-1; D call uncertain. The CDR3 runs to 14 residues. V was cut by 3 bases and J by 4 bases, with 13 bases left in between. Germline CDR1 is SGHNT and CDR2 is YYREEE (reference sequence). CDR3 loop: CASSWYGSGTEAFF. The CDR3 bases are TGTGCCAGCAGCTGGTATGGGTCCGGCACTGAAGCTTTCTTT.

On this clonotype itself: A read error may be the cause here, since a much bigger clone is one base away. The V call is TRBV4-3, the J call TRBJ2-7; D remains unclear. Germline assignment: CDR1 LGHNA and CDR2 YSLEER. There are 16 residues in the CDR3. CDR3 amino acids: CASSPVWATSHYDQYF. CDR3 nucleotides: TGCGCCAGCAGCCCTGTATGGGCCACCTCTCACTACGATCAGTACTTC.

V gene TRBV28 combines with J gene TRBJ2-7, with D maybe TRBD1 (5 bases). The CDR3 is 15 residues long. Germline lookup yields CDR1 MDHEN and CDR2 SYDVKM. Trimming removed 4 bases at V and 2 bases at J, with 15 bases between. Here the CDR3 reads CASSSKGAPPYEQYF. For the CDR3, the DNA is TGTGCCAGCAGTTCGAAAGGGGCCCCCCCCTACGAGCAGTACTTC.

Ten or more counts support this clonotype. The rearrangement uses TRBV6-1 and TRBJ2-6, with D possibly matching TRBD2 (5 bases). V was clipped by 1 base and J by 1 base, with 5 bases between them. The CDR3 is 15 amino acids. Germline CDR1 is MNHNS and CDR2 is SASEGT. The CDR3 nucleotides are TGTGCCAGCAGTGAAGGGAGGTCTGGGGCCAACGTCCTGACTTTC. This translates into CASSEGRSGANVLTF.

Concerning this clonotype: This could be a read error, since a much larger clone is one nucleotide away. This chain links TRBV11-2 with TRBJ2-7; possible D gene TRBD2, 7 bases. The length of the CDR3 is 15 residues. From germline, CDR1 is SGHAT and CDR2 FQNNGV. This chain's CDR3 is CANSLRGASRYEQYF. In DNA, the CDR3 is TGTGCCAACAGCCTACGGGGGGCGAGCAGGTACGAGCAGTACTTC. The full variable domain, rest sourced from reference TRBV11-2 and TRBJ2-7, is EAGVAQSPRYKIIEKRQSVAFWCNPISGHATLYWYQQILGQGPKLLIQFQNNGVVDDSQLPKDRFSAERLKGVDSTLKIQPAKLEDSAVYLCANSLRGASRYEQYFGPGTRLTVT.

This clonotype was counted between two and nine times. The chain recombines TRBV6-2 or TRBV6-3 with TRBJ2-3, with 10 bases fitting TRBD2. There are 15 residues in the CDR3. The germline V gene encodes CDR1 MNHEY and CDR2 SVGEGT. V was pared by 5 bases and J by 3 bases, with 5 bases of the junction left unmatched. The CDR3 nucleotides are TGTGCCAGCAGTCAACTAGCGGGAAGGACAGATACGCAGTATTTT. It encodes CASSQLAGRTDTQYF.

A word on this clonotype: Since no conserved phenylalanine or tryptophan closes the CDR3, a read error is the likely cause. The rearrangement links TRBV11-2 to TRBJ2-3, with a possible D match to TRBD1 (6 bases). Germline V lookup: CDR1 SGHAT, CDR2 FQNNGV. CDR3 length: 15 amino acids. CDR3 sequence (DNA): TGTACCAGCAGCCGTTCCGGACAGCGCATAGATACGCAGTATTTG. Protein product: CTSSRSGQRIDTQYL.

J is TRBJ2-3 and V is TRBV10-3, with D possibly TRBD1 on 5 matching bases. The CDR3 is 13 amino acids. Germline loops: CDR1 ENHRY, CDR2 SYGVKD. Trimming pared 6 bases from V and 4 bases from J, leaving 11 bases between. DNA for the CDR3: TGTGCCATCAGGATAGAAGGGGCAGATACGCAGTATTTT. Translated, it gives CAIRIEGADTQYF.

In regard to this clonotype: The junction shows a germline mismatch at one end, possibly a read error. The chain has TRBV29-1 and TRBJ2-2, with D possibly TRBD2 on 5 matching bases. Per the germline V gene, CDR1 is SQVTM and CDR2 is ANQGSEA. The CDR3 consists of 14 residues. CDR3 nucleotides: TGCAGCGTCAGGCGGGCGCAGAACTCCGGGGAGCTGTTTTTT. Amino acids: CSVRRAQNSGELFF.

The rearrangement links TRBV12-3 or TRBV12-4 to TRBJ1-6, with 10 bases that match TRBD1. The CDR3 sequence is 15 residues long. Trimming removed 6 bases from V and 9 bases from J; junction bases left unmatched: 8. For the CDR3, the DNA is TGTGCCAGCAGAACCGACAGGGGGCGTCTTTCACCCCTCCACTTT. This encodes CASRTDRGRLSPLHF.

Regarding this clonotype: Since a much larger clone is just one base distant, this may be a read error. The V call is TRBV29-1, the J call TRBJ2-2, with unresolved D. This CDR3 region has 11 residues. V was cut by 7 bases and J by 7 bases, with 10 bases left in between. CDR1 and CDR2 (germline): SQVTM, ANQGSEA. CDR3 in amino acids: CSGFSNGELFF. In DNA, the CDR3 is TGCAGCGGTTTCTCCAACGGGGAGCTGTTTTTT.

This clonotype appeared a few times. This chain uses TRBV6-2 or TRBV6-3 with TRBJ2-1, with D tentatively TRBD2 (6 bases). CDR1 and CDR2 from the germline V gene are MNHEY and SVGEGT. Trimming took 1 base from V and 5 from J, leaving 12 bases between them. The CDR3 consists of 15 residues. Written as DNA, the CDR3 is TGTGCCAGCAGTTACTTGGTAGCGGAAGACAATGAGCAGTTCTTC. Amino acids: CASSYLVAEDNEQFF.

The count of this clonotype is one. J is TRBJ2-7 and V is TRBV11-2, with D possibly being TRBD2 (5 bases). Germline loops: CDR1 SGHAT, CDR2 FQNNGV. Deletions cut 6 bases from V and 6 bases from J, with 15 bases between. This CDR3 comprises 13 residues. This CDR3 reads CASRFLLDFEQYF. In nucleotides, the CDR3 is TGTGCCAGCAGATTTTTATTGGACTTCGAGCAGTACTTC.

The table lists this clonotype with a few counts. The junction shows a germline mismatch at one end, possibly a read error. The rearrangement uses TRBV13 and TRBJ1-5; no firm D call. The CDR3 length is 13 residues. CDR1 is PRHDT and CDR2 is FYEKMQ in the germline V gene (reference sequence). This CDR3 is CASSIGGNQPQHF. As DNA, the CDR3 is TGTGCCAGCAGCATAGGAGGTAATCAGCCCCAGCATTTT.

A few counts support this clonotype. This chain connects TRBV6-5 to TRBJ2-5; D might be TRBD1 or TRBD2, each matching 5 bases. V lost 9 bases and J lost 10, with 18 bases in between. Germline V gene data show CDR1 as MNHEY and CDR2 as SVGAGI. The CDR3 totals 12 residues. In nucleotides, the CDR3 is TGTGCCAGTTGGGGCGCCTACGGGGACCAGTACTTC. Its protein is CASWGAYGDQYF.

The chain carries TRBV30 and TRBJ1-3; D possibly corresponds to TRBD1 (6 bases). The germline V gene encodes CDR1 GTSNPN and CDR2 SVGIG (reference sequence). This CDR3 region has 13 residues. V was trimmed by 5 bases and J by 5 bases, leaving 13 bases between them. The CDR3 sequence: CAWAQGGRNTIYF. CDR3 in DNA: TGTGCCTGGGCACAGGGAGGTCGAAACACCATATATTTT.